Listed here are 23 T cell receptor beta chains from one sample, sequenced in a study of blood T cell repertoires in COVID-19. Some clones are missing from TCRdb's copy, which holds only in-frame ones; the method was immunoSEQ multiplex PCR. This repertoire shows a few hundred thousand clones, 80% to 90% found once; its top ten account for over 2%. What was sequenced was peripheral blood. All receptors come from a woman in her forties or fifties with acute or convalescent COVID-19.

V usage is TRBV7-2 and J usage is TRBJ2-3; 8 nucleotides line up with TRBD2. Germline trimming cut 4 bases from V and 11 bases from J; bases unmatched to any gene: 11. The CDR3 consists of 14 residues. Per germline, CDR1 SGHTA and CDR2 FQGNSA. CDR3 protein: CASSSTSAQGGQYF. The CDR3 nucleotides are TGTGCCAGCAGCTCGACTAGCGCCCAAGGAGGGCAGTATTTT. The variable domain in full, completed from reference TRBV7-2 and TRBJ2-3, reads GAGVSQSPSNKVTEKGKDVELRCDPISGHTALYWYRQSLGQGLEFLIYFQGNSAPDKSGLPSDRFSAERTGGSVSTLTIQRTQQEDSAVYLCASSSTSAQGGQYFGPGTRLTVL.

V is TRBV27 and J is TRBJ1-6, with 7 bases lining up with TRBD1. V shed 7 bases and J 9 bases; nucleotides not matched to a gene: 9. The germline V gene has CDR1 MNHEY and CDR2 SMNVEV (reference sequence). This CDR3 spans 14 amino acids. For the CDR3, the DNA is TGTGCCAGCACCCCTGCCAGGGGGGTTTCACCCCTCCACTTT. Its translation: CASTPARGVSPLHF.

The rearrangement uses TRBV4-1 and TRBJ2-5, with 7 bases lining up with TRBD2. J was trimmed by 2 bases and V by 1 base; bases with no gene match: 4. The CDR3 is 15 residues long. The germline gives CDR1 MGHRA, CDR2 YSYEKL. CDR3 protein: CASSQGSSGQETQYF. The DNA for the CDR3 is TGCGCCAGCAGCCAAGGTTCTAGCGGACAAGAGACCCAGTACTTC.

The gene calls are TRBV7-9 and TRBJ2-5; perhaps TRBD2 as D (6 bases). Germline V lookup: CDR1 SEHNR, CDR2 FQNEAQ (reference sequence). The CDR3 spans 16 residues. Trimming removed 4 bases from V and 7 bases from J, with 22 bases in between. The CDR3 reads CASSSSIMEGFWTQYF. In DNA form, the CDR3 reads TGTGCCAGCAGCTCCTCAATCATGGAGGGGTTTTGGACCCAGTACTTC.

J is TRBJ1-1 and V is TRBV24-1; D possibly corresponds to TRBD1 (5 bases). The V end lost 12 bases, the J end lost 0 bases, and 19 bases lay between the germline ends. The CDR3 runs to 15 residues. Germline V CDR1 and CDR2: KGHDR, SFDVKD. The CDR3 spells CAPALDTLLNTEAFF. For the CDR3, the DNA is TGTGCCCCCGCATTGGACACCCTATTGAACACTGAAGCTTTCTTT.

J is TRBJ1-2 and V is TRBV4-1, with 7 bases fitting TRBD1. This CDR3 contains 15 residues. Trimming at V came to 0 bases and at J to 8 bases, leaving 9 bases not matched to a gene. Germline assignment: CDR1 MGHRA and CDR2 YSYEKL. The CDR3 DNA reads TGCGCCAGCAGCCAAGATGAGAAGGGGGCTGGGGGCTACACCTTC. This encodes CASSQDEKGAGGYTF.

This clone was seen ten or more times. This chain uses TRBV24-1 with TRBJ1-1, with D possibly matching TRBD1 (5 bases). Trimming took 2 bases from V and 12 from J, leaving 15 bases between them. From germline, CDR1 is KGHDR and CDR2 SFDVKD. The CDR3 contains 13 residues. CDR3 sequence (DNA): TGTGCCACCAGTGATTCCTCCGGGGGAATGCCTTTCTTT. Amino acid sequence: CATSDSSGGMPFF.

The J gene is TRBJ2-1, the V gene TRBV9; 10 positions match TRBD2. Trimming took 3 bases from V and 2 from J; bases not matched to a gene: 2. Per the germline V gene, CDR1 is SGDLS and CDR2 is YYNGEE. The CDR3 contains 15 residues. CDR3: CASSGGTSAYNEQFF. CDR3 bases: TGTGCCAGCAGCGGGGGGACTAGCGCCTACAATGAGCAGTTCTTC.

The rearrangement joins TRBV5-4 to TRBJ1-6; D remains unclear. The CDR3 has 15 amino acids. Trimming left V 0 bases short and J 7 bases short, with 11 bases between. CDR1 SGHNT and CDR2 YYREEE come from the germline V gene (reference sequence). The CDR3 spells CASSLGHPGNSPLHF. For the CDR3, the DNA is TGTGCCAGCAGCTTGGGCCACCCGGGGAATTCACCCCTCCACTTT.

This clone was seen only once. CDR3: CASSPGDSYEQYF. In nucleotides, the CDR3 is TGTGCCAGCAGCCCAGGCGACTCCTACGAGCAGTACTTC. V and J are TRBV7-3 and TRBJ2-7; D gene ambiguous. The V and J ends lost 5 bases and 0 bases respectively, with 8 bases between them. This CDR3 region has 13 residues. The V gene's germline CDR1 is SGHTA and CDR2 FQGTGA.

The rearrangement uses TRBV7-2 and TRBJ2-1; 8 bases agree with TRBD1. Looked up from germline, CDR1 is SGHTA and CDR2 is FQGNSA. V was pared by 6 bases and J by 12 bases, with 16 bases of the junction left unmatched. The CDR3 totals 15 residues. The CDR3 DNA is TGTGCCAGCAGGATAGCCACTAGGACAGGGTCCCCGCAGTTCTTC. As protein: CASRIATRTGSPQFF.

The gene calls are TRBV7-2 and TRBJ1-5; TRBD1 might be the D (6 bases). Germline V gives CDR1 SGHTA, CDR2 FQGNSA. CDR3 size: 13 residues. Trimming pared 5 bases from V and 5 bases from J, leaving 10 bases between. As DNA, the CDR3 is TGTGCCAGCAGCCCAGGGGCCCATCAGCCCCAGCATTTT. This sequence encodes CASSPGAHQPQHF. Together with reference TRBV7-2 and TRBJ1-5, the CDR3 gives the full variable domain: GAGVSQSPSNKVTEKGKDVELRCDPISGHTALYWYRQSLGQGLEFLIYFQGNSAPDKSGLPSDRFSAERTGGSVSTLTIQRTQQEDSAVYLCASSPGAHQPQHFGDGTRLSIL.

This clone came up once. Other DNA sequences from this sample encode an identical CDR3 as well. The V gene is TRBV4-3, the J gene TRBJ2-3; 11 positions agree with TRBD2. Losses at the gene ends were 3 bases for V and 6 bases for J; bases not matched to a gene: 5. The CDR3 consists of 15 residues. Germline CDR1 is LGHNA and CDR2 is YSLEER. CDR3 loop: CASSQVAGGLDTQYF. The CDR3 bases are TGCGCCAGCAGCCAGGTAGCGGGGGGGCTGGATACGCAGTATTTT.

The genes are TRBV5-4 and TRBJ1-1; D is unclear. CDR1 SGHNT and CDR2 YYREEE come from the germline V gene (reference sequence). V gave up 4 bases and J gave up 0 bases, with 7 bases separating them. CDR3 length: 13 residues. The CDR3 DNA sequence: TGTGCCAGCAGCCCAGGCATGAACACTGAAGCTTTCTTT. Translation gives CASSPGMNTEAFF.

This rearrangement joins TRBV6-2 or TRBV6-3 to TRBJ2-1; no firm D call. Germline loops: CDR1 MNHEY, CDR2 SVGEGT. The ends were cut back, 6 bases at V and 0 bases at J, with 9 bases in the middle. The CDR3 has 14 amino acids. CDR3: CASSLMSSYNEQFF. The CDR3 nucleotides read TGTGCCAGCAGCCTCATGAGCTCCTACAATGAGCAGTTCTTC.

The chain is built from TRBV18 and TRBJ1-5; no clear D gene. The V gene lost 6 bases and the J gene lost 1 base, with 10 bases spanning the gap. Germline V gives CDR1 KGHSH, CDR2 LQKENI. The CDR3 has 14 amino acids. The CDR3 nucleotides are TGTGCCAGCTCGCAAATGGAGAGCAATCAGCCCCAGCATTTT. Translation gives CASSQMESNQPQHF.

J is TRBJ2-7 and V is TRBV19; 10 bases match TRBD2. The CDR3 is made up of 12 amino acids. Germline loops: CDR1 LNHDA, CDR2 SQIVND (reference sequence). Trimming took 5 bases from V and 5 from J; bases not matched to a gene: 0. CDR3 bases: TGTGCCAGTAGTCTAGCGGGAGACGAGCAGTACTTC. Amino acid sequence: CASSLAGDEQYF.

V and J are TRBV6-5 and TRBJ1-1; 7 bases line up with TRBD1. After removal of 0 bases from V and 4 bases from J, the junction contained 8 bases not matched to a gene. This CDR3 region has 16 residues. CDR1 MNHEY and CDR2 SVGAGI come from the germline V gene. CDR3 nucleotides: TGTGCCAGCAGTTACTCAAAGGGGGCGTGGGGCACTGAAGCTTTCTTT. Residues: CASSYSKGAWGTEAFF.

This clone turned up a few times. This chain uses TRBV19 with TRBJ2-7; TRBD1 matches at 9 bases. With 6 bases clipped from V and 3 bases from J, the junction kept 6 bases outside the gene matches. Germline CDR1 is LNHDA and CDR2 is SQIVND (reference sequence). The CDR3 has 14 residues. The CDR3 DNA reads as TGTGCCAGTAGCGACAGGGGGTTGGACTACGAGCAGTACTTC. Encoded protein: CASSDRGLDYEQYF.

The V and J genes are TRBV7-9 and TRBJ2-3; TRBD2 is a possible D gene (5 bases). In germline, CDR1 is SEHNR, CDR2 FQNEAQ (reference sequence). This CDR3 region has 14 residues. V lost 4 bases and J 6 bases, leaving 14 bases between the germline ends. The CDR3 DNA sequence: TGTGCCAGCAGCTATAGCGCGTCTGGGGATACGCAGTATTTT. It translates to CASSYSASGDTQYF.

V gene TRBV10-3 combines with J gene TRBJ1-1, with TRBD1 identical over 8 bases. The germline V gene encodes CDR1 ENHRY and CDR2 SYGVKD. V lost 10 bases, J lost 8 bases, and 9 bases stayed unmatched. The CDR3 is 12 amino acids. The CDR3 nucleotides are TGTGCCACTGCCGAAGGGACAGGCGAAGCTTTCTTT. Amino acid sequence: CATAEGTGEAFF.

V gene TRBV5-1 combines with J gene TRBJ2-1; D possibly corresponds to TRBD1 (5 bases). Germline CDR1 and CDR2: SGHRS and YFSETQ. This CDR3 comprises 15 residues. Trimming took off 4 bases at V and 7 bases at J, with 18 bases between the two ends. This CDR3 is CASSPGIQSHNEQFF. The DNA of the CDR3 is TGCGCCAGCAGCCCAGGGATCCAATCGCATAATGAGCAGTTCTTC.

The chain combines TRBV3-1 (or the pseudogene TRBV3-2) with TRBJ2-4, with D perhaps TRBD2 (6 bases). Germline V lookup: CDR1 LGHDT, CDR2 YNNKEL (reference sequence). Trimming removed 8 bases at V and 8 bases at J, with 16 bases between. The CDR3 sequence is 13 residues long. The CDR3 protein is CASHPGTGDIQYF. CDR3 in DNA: TGTGCCAGCCACCCGGGGACGGGGGACATTCAGTACTTC.